This T cell receptor beta chain was recovered during a study of CD8+ T cells in alopecia areata. Study details: Treatment with tofacitinib (6 to 18 months) was followed by 6 months off drug.

This clone was counted only a few times. Its antigen is still unknown. Treatment reported: oral pan-JAK inhibitor, 5-10 mg twice daily. Reverse transcription of extracted RNA yielded cDNA, which provided the sequencing template. This table comes from immunoSEQ multiplex PCR, and its TCRdb copy is limited to in-frame clones, with some not included. The data hold 150,000 to 200,000 clones, with under 80% observed a single time. Study-wide results and limits: Tofacitinib significantly brought down scalp clonality and expanded CD8+ clones among top 100. While patients received tofacitinib, many expanded lesional clones remained present in scalp and blood. In lesional scalp, particularly from alopecia totalis/universalis, clonality was higher than in normal scalp.

CDR1 and CDR2 from the germline V gene are MNHEY and SVGAGI. This CDR3 is 15 amino acids long. Trimming pared 2 bases from V and 2 bases from J, leaving 12 bases between. Material: CD4+ T cells sorted from blood, obtained around week 49, from a patient treated with tofacitinib. This sequence was found in a human donor with alopecia areata. The chain combines TRBV6-5 with TRBJ1-2; a weak D match, TRBD1 (5 bases). The CDR3 nucleotides are TGTGCCAGCAGTTACGCTCGGGAGGGGAACTATGGCTACACCTTC. Translating it yields CASSYAREGNYGYTF.